The entry below gives a single TCR beta chain sequence along with its context. The missing conserved phenylalanine or tryptophan at the end of this CDR3 makes a read error likely. It is unclear where the CDR3 begins or ends on the DNA, so no DNA is shown, and the CDR3 is as TCRdb lists it. The template was RNA from unsorted bulk tissue. Distant lung tissue was collected more than 3 cm away from the tumor edge. Germline V lookup: CDR1 SGHNT, CDR2 YENEEA. The CDR3 is 14 amino acids long, termini counted. The data derive from a study of tumor and adjacent non-tumor tissue in lung cancer. Overall study: On average, productive TCRbeta reads reached roughly 3.9 million per sample.

The library came from three nested PCR rounds adapted from ARM-PCR protocols. Via MiXCR, TCRdb re-called the multiplex PCR reads, giving one row per CDR3 protein. There are over 40,000 distinct CDR3 sequences in the sample; 60% to 80% occur only once, and about 23% lies in the top ten. The source material was distant non-tumor lung tissue. The sequence was collected from a woman aged 55-69 years with non-small cell lung cancer. The chain recombines TRBV11-3 with TRBJ2-7; the listed D gene, TRBD1, was not tested against the DNA. CDR3 protein: CPSSLDTGTYEQNI.